The rows below give T cell receptor beta chains drawn from one sample of a study of blood T cells in healthy people across ages. TCRdb re-analysed the 5' RACE reads in MiXCR, keeping a single row per CDR3 protein. The table has hundreds of thousands of distinct CDR3 sequences, around 28% seen once; the top ten hold 17%. The sequencing input was blood. The receptor set was obtained from a woman over 75 in good health. Each CDR3 is given with its conserved first and last residue. The order of the fields is CDR3 DNA, CDR3 protein, V gene, D gene, J gene, clone size. D genes are given only for firm matches. The listing skips clone size in some rows; elsewhere it reads once, few, many or a size class.

TGCAGTGCTACCAGGGAGTATGAGCAGTACTTC,CSATREYEQYF,TRBV20-1,NA,TRBJ2-5,few
TGCGCCAGCAGCCTCGGGACAGGGGAAATAACACCCCTCCACTTT,CASSLGTGEITPLHF,TRBV4-3,TRBD1,TRBJ1-6,few
TGTGCCAGCAGTCCCCACCCACGACAGAGATTTAGGGGCTACACCTTC,CASSPHPRQRFRGYTF,TRBV27,NA,TRBJ1-2,few
TGTGCCAGCACTGGAACTAGCGGGGGCATCCCCAATGAGCAGTTCTTC,CASTGTSGGIPNEQFF,TRBV27,TRBD2,TRBJ2-1,many
TGTGCCAGCTCACCACCGCCTAGCGGGGTCTACAATGAGCAGTTCTTC,CASSPPPSGVYNEQFF,TRBV18,TRBD2,TRBJ2-1,NA
TGCGCCAGCAGCCATGCGGGACTAGCACCAGCGAAGTCGCCGTTCTTC,CASSHAGLAPAKSPFF,TRBV4-1,TRBD2,TRBJ2-1,NA
TGCAGTGCGGAGCCTCCGTTGGGGACGTCTCGGAACGAGCAGTACTTC,CSAEPPLGTSRNEQYF,TRBV20-1,NA,TRBJ2-7,many
TGTGCCAGCAGTTCCGCACAGGTCCCGTTTTTT,CASSSAQVPFF,TRBV12-3/TRBV12-4,NA,TRBJ1-4,many
TGTGCCAGCAGCTTAAAGGGCGGCGGGACATACCGCTACGAGCAGTACTTC,CASSLKGGGTYRYEQYF,TRBV13,NA,TRBJ2-7,many
TGTGCCAGCAGTGTACTAGCGGGGCCCCGGGATGAGCAGTTCTTC,CASSVLAGPRDEQFF,TRBV9,TRBD2,TRBJ2-1,many
TGCGCCAGCAGGATAGGGGCAGGGTCGGCCACTGAAGCTTTCTTT,CASRIGAGSATEAFF,TRBV4-3,NA,TRBJ1-1,few
TGTGCCAGCAGCGTAAAAAGCGATACGCAGTATTTT,CASSVKSDTQYF,TRBV25-1,NA,TRBJ2-3,many
TGTGCCAGCAGCGAGGGTCGCGGTGAAAAACTGTTTTTT,CASSEGRGEKLFF,TRBV7-9,NA,TRBJ1-4,few
TGTGCCAGCAGCCCTCGGCGGCTAGGAAGCTACAATGAGCAGTTCTTC,CASSPRRLGSYNEQFF,TRBV3-1,NA,TRBJ2-1,many
TGTGCCAGCAGCTGGTTGGGCGGGGTGACGTACAATGAGCAGTTCTTC,CASSWLGGVTYNEQFF,TRBV5-6,NA,TRBJ2-1,many
TGTGCCAGCAGCTCAGGGGGACACACTGAAGCTTTCTTT,CASSSGGHTEAFF,TRBV14,TRBD1,TRBJ1-1,NA
TGTGCCAGCAGTCCTACGGGGACAGGGAGGGGCCAAGAGACCCAGTACTTC,CASSPTGTGRGQETQYF,TRBV12-3/TRBV12-4,TRBD1,TRBJ2-5,NA
TGTGCCACCAGTGGGCGGGGCGACACAGATACGCAGTATTTT,CATSGRGDTDTQYF,TRBV24-1,NA,TRBJ2-3,many
TGCAGCGTTGACCGGACAAACTATGGCTGCACCTTC,CSVDRTNYGCTF,TRBV29-1,NA,TRBJ1-2,NA
TGCGCCAGCAGTGAAGGGGGGACAGGGGCCCAAGAGACCCAGTACTTC,CASSEGGTGAQETQYF,TRBV10-1,TRBD1,TRBJ2-5,NA
TGCAGTGCCAACCGGGACAGGGGCTACAATGAGCAGTTCTTC,CSANRDRGYNEQFF,TRBV20-1,TRBD1,TRBJ2-1,many
TGCGCCAGCAGCGCCCAAAGTACAGGAGATACGCAGTATTTT,CASSAQSTGDTQYF,TRBV5-1,NA,TRBJ2-3,many